This record covers a single TCR beta chain. Its antigen is undetermined. There are 14 residues in the CDR3. In germline, CDR1 is MGHRA, CDR2 YSYEKL. Trimming pared 4 bases from V and 2 bases from J, leaving 10 bases between. The data were produced by immunoSEQ multiplex PCR, yet TCRdb's version contains in-frame clones alone and is incomplete. The sample shows 120,000 to 150,000 clones, more than 75% of them seen only once. The data belong to a study of T cell responses to AZD1222 COVID-19 vaccine. Study findings and constraints: Baseline seropositivity characterized only six AZD1222 recipients. Spike-specific TCR breadth rose after two AZD1222 doses, and depth rose as well.

Specimen: peripheral blood, collected on day 0 of MenACWY control vaccination. J is TRBJ2-3 and V is TRBV4-1; the D call may be TRBD1 or TRBD2 (5 bases each). The receptor comes from an adult in good health. The CDR3 bases are TGCGCCAGCAGCCTCGGGACGTCCACAGATACGCAGTATTTT. Its protein is CASSLGTSTDTQYF.